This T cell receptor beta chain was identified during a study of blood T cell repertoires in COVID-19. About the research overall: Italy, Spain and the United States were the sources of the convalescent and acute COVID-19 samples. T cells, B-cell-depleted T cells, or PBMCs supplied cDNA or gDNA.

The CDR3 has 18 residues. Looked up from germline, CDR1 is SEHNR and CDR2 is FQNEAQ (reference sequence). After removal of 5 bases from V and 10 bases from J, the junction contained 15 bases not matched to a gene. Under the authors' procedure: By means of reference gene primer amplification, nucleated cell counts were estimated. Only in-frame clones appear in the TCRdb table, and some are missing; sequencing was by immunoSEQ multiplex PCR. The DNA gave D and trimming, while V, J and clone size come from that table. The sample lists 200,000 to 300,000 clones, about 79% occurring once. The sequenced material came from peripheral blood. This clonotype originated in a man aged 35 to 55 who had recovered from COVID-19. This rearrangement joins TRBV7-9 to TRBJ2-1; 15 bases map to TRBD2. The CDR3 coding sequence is TGTGCCAGCAGCGAAACCGACCTGGGACTAGCGGGAGGCCGGGAGCAGTTCTTC. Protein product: CASSETDLGLAGGREQFF.